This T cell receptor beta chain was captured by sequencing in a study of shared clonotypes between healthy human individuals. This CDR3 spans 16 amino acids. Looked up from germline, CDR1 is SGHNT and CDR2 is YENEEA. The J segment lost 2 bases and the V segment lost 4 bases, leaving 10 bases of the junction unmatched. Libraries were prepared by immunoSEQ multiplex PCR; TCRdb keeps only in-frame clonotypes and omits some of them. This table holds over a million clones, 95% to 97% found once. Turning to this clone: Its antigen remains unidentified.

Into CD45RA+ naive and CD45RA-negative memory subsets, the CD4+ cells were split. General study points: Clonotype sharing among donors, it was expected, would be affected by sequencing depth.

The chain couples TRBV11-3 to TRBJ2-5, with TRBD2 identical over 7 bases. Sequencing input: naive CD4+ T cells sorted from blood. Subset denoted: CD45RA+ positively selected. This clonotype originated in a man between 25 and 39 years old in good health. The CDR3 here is CASSWGRESKQETQYF. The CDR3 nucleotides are TGTGCCAGCAGCTGGGGGAGGGAGTCTAAGCAAGAGACCCAGTACTTC.